This T cell receptor beta chain appears in the sequencing data of a study of blood T cells in healthy people across ages. Study results and limitations: Donors of long life had a larger count of naive CD4+ cells and greater diversity than aged donors. No one knew whether donors had CMV, which possibly confounded expanded clonotype changes.

A second 7 to 11 cycle PCR used barcoded and J-beta primers. A single record per CDR3 protein comes from TCRdb applying MiXCR to the 5' RACE reads. The sample includes hundreds of thousands of distinct CDR3 sequences, under 65% seen only once; the top ten take roughly 34%. For this clonotype: Its antigen remains unidentified.

Trimming removed 1 base at V and 4 bases at J, with 11 bases between. CDR3 size: 14 residues. Germline V gene lookup returns CDR1 DFQATT and CDR2 SNEGSKA (reference sequence). Individuals who donated were healthy Caucasians from Russia aged roughly 6 to 95. Isolating PBMCs gave at least 6 million of these cells per sample. The V and J genes are TRBV20-1 and TRBJ2-1; D may be TRBD2 (6 bases). Sequences were obtained from blood. The source of this sequence is a man in his 60s in good health. The DNA for the CDR3 is TGCAGTGCTAGAGGACTAGACGGATACAATGAGCAGTTCTTC. This encodes CSARGLDGYNEQFF.